This TCR beta chain was observed in a study of blood T cell repertoires in COVID-19. The V and J ends lost 6 bases and 0 bases, in that order; junction bases with no gene match: 6. This CDR3 spans 15 amino acids. The germline gives CDR1 ENHRY, CDR2 SYGVKD. Repertoires were generated with immunoSEQ multiplex PCR, while TCRdb's copy carries only in-frame clones and drops some. The sample lists over 200,000 clones; approximately 80% were seen once. Sequenced material: PBMCs or T cells enriched from blood (not recorded which). The chain is built from TRBV10-3 and TRBJ1-1, with TRBD1 identical over 8 bases. The sequence was collected from a man aged 60 to 75 who had recovered from COVID-19. The CDR3 region has the DNA TGTGCCATCAGCAATAACAGGGGGATGAACACTGAAGCTTTCTTT. Encoded protein: CAISNNRGMNTEAFF.